The 17 T cell receptor beta chains listed next were all sequenced from one sample in a study of immune evolution from preneoplasia to lung adenocarcinoma. Generated by immunoSEQ multiplex PCR, the TCRdb table keeps only in-frame clones and is missing some. The sample consists of about 41,000 clones, over 75% of them appearing once. The sequenced material came from FFPE invasive lung adenocarcinoma tissue. These receptors all stem from a person in their sixties or seventies with lung adenocarcinoma.

V is TRBV7-6 and J is TRBJ2-3; D gene ambiguous. Per the germline V gene, CDR1 is SGHVS and CDR2 is FNYEAQ. This CDR3 is built from 12 residues. Trimming took off 3 bases at V and 4 bases at J, with 5 bases between the two ends. The CDR3 DNA follows: TGTGCCAGCAGCTTTGGGGCAGATACGCAGTATTTT. Amino acids: CASSFGADTQYF.

The chain carries TRBV5-1 and TRBJ1-2; 12 nucleotides match TRBD1. CDR1 is SGHRS and CDR2 is YFSETQ in the germline V gene. V was pared by 4 bases and J by 8 bases, with 9 bases of the junction left unmatched. The CDR3 has 15 residues. In nucleotides, the CDR3 is TGCGCCAGCAGCCCGGGACAGGGGGCTTCAAGAGGCTACACCTTC. It codes for CASSPGQGASRGYTF. Drawing the rest from reference TRBV5-1 and TRBJ1-2, the complete variable domain is KAGVTQTPRYLIKTRGQQVTLSCSPISGHRSVSWYQQTPGQGLQFLFEYFSETQRNKGNFPGRFSGRQFSNSRSEMNVSTLELGDSALYLCASSPGQGASRGYTFGSGTRLTVV.

The chain is built from TRBV6-5 and TRBJ1-2; maybe TRBD1 (5 bases). The V end lost 8 bases, the J end lost 4 bases, and 8 bases lay between the germline ends. CDR1 is MNHEY and CDR2 is SVGAGI in the germline V gene. CDR3 size: 11 residues. The CDR3 DNA is TGTGCCAGCCGGGGGGTCTATGGCTACACCTTC. It encodes CASRGVYGYTF.

This clone was detected only once. The chain links TRBV5-4 to TRBJ1-1; 7 nucleotides match TRBD1. The junction had 5 bases not matched to a gene; V was cut back by 4 bases and J by 5 bases. Germline loops: CDR1 SGHNT, CDR2 YYREEE (reference sequence). This CDR3 has 13 residues. The CDR3 DNA sequence: TGTGCCAGCAGCCCGGGACAGAAAACTGAAGCTTTCTTT. Residues: CASSPGQKTEAFF.

This clone showed up just once. This chain uses TRBV28 with TRBJ2-7, with 7 bases aligning to TRBD2. With 7 bases clipped from V and 3 bases from J, the junction kept 12 bases outside the gene matches. This CDR3 is built from 15 residues. CDR1 and CDR2 (germline): MDHEN, SYDVKM. CDR3 loop: CASTRGWSGGYEQYF. In nucleotides, the CDR3 is TGTGCCAGCACCCGAGGATGGTCGGGAGGCTACGAGCAGTACTTC.

The CDR3 region has the DNA TGTGCCAGCACGGGCGGGAGGTTAAGAAACGAGCAGTACTTC. This gives the protein CASTGGRLRNEQYF. The chain uses TRBV11-2 and TRBJ2-7; 8 positions agree with TRBD2. The V gene end was trimmed by 7 bases and the J gene end by 5 bases; junction bases not matched to a gene: 10. From germline, CDR1 is SGHAT and CDR2 FQNNGV. The CDR3 totals 14 residues.

This chain links TRBV5-4 with TRBJ1-2; 9 bases fit TRBD1. The CDR3 sequence is 16 residues long. Unmatched junction bases numbered 14, after V lost 5 bases and J lost 6 bases. Germline V CDR1 and CDR2: SGHNT, YYREEE (reference sequence). The DNA of the CDR3 is TGTGCCAGCAGAGACCGACGGACAGGGGCAGCGGATGGCTACACCTTC. Protein: CASRDRRTGAADGYTF.

The chain uses TRBV28 and TRBJ2-6; a possible D gene is TRBD1 (5 bases). CDR1 and CDR2 (germline): MDHEN, SYDVKM. The CDR3 contains 16 residues. Trimming left V 2 bases short and J 0 bases short, with 8 bases between. The CDR3 here is CASSLGHRSGANVLTF. DNA for the CDR3: TGTGCCAGCAGTTTAGGACACCGCTCTGGGGCCAACGTCCTGACTTTC.

The chain combines TRBV11-2 with TRBJ2-3; 9 bases are shared with TRBD1. CDR3 length equals 16 residues. Germline V lookup: CDR1 SGHAT, CDR2 FQNNGV. Trimming took 5 bases from V and 3 from J; bases not matched to a gene: 9. The CDR3 sequence: CASSKNAGTGTDTQYF. The CDR3 DNA sequence: TGTGCCAGCAGCAAAAACGCCGGGACAGGGACAGATACGCAGTATTTT.

The chain links TRBV6-1 to TRBJ2-7, with 9 bases identical to TRBD2. J was trimmed by 2 bases and V by 6 bases; bases with no gene match: 5. From germline, CDR1 is MNHNS and CDR2 SASEGT. This CDR3 spans 14 amino acids. CDR3 DNA sequence: TGTGCCAGCAGAAGCGGGAGGCCCCCCTACGAGCAGTACTTC. Translation gives CASRSGRPPYEQYF.

The chain uses TRBV7-9 and TRBJ1-1; D gene uncertain. The germline gives CDR1 SEHNR, CDR2 FQNEAQ (reference sequence). Trimming pared 0 bases from V and 0 bases from J, leaving 11 bases between. This CDR3 spans 16 amino acids. DNA for the CDR3: TGTGCCAGCAGCTTAGCCCTAGGGCGAGTGAACACTGAAGCTTTCTTT. Residues: CASSLALGRVNTEAFF.

This clone has just a few counts. The chain has TRBV19 and TRBJ2-1; TRBD2 is a possible D gene (6 bases). Germline-derived CDR1 and CDR2 are LNHDA and SQIVND (reference sequence). The CDR3 loop spans 17 amino acids. V was clipped by 0 bases and J by 7 bases, with 19 bases between them. The CDR3 region is CASSIDGRGTRLNEQFF. CDR3 sequence (DNA): TGTGCCAGTAGTATAGACGGACGGGGGACTCGATTAAATGAGCAGTTCTTC.

V usage is TRBV6-6 and J usage is TRBJ2-5, with 7 bases that match TRBD1. The J segment lost 5 bases and the V segment lost 6 bases, leaving 9 bases of the junction unmatched. CDR1 is MNHNY, CDR2 SVGAGI, per germline (reference sequence). This CDR3 region has 14 residues. The CDR3 DNA reads as TGTGCCAGCAGGGGGACAGCCCTCCGGGAGACCCAGTACTTC. Its protein is CASRGTALRETQYF.

The CDR3 protein is CASRVQGAGEQFF. The CDR3 DNA reads as TGTGCCAGCAGGGTACAGGGGGCAGGAGAGCAGTTCTTC. The chain combines TRBV2 with TRBJ2-1, with 9 bases that match TRBD1. The CDR3 is 13 amino acids. Unmatched junction bases numbered 7, after V lost 6 bases and J lost 10 bases. Germline values: CDR1 SNHLY, CDR2 FYNNEI.

The V and J genes are TRBV6-4 and TRBJ2-1; 10 bases line up with TRBD2. Germline V CDR1 and CDR2: MRHNA, SNTAGT. The J segment lost 6 bases and the V segment lost 6 bases, leaving 2 bases of the junction unmatched. The CDR3 has 13 amino acids. CDR3 in DNA: TGTGCCAGCAGCCGGACTAGCGGCAATGAGCAGTTCTTC. It is translated as CASSRTSGNEQFF.

The rearrangement uses TRBV5-8 and TRBJ2-7; D gene uncertain. The CDR3 is 14 amino acids. V shed 0 bases and J shed 3 bases, with 10 bases lying between them. The germline gives CDR1 SGHTS, CDR2 YDEGEE. For the CDR3, the DNA is TGTGCCAGCAGCTTGGCGTTTGGTGGCTACGAGCAGTACTTC. Translated, it gives CASSLAFGGYEQYF. Using reference TRBV5-8 and TRBJ2-7 for the parts outside the CDR3, the full variable domain is EAGVTQSPTHLIKTRGQQATLRCSPISGHTSVYWYQQALGLGLQFLLWYDEGEERNRGNFPPRFSGRQFPNYSSELNVNALELEDSALYLCASSLAFGGYEQYFGPGTRLTVT.

The chain joins TRBV19 to TRBJ2-3, with D possibly TRBD2 on 6 matching bases. Trimming pared 4 bases from V and 3 bases from J, leaving 20 bases between. The germline CDR1 and CDR2 sequences are LNHDA and SQIVND (reference sequence). The CDR3 contains 17 residues. The CDR3 DNA sequence: TGTGCCAGTAGTACCCGACTAGTCCCCGGTCGGACAGATACGCAGTATTTT. Translating gives CASSTRLVPGRTDTQYF.